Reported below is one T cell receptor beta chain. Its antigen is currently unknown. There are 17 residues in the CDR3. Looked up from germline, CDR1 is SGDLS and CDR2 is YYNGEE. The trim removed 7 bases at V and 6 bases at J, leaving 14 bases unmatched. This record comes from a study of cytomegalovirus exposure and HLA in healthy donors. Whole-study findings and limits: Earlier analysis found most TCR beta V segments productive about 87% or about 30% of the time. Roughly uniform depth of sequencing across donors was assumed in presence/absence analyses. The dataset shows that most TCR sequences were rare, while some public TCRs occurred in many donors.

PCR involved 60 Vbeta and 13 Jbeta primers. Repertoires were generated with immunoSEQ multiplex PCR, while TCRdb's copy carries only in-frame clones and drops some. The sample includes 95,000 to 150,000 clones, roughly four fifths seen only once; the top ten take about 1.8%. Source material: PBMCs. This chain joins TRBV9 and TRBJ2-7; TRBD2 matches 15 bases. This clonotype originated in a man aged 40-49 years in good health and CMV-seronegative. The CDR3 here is CASRTSGRALPGFEQYF. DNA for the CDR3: TGTGCCAGCCGGACTAGCGGGAGGGCCCTGCCGGGGTTCGAGCAGTACTTC.